The T cell receptor (beta chain) under discussion was sequenced for a study of cytomegalovirus exposure and HLA in healthy donors. Regarding this clone: The antigen is unknown.

Study-wide findings and caveats: Being indistinguishable, some V segments were excluded, TRBV6-2 and TRBV6-3 among them. Sequencing depth roughly uniform across donors was assumed in presence/absence analyses. An Asian-associated ancestry cluster reportedly showed fewer N-insertions than the approximately 650-donor mean in a later analysis. Upon later analysis, HLA-associated TCR beta chains proved more clonally expanded than other, equally common chains.

Germline V lookup: CDR1 LNHDA, CDR2 SQIVND (reference sequence). The CDR3 consists of 15 residues. Losses at the gene ends were 7 bases for V and 0 bases for J; bases not matched to a gene: 7. The PCR ran on 60 Vbeta and 13 Jbeta primers. Produced via immunoSEQ multiplex PCR; TCRdb's table is partial and in-frame only. The sample holds about 89,000 clones, approximately 82% seen once. The gene calls are TRBV19 and TRBJ1-1; TRBD1 agrees at 8 bases. Sequenced sample: PBMCs. The source of this sequence is a female donor in good health and CMV-seropositive. The CDR3 here is CASTIGTGLNTEAFF. The CDR3 coding sequence is TGTGCCAGTACCATCGGGACAGGACTGAACACTGAAGCTTTCTTT.